One and the same sample provided the 3 T cell receptor beta chains below, sequenced in a study of T-cell memory formation after mild COVID-19. Using its own MiXCR run on the 5' RACE reads, TCRdb lists one record per CDR3 protein. The repertoire includes about 160,000 distinct CDR3 sequences, about 28% of them detected once, and around 13% sits in the top ten. Source material: PBMCs or a T cell subset sorted from them (not recorded which). These receptors were taken from an adult woman who had mild COVID-19 (a few samples of this study predate the infection). Cell type and time point are not known.

The V and J genes are TRBV24-1 and TRBJ2-3, with a tentative D call TRBD2 (5 bases). The germline gives CDR1 KGHDR, CDR2 SFDVKD. Trimming shortened V by 3 bases and J by 3 bases, and 12 bases separated the two germline ends. The CDR3 consists of 15 residues. The CDR3 here is CATSDPRQRTDTQYF. DNA for the CDR3: TGTGCCACCAGTGATCCTCGGCAGCGGACAGATACGCAGTATTTT.

The chain employs TRBV7-9 and TRBJ1-5, with D uncertain. The CDR3 runs to 12 residues. Germline V gene sequence: CDR1 SEHNR, CDR2 FQNEAQ (reference sequence). The V gene lost 3 bases and the J gene lost 6 bases, with 6 bases spanning the gap. The CDR3: CASSFSGQPQHF. DNA of the CDR3: TGTGCCAGCAGCTTCTCAGGTCAGCCCCAGCATTTT.

The sample holds a few counts of this clonotype. The J gene is TRBJ2-3, the V gene TRBV7-6; the D is unclear. Trimming stripped 0 bases from V and 2 bases from J, with 6 bases between. Germline V gene sequence: CDR1 SGHVS, CDR2 FNYEAQ. CDR3 length: 14 residues. The CDR3 loop is CASSLAGYTDTQYF. In nucleotides, the CDR3 is TGTGCCAGCAGCTTAGCGGGTTACACAGATACGCAGTATTTT.